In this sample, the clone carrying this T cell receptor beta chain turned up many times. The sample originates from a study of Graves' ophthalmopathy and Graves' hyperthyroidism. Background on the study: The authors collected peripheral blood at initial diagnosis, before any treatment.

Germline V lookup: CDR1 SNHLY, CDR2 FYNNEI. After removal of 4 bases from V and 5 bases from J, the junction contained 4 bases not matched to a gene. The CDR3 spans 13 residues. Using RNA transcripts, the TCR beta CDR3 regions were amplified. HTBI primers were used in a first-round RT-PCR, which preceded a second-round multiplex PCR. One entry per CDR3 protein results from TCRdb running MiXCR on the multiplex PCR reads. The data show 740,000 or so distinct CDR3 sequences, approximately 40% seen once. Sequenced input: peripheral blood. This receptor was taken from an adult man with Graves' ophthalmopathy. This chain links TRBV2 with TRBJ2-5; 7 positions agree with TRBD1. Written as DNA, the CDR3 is TGTGCCAGCAGTGTGCTACAGGGGGAGACCCAGTACTTC. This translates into CASSVLQGETQYF.